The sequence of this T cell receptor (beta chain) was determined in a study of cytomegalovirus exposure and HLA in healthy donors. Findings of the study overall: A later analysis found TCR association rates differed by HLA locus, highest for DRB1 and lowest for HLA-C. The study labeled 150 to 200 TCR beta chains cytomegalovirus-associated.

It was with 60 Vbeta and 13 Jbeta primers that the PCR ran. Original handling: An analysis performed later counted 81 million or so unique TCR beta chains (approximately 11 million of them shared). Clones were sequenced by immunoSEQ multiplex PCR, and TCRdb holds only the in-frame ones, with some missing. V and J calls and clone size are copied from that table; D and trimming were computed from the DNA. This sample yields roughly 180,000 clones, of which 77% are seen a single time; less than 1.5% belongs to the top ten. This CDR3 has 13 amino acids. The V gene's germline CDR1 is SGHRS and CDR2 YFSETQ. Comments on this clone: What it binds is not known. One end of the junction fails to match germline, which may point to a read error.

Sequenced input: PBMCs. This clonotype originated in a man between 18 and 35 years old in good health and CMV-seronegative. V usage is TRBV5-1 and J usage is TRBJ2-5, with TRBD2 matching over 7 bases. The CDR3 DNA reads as TGTGCCAGCAGCCCGGGACTACAAGAGACCCAGTACTTC. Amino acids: CASSPGLQETQYF.